This TCR beta chain was observed in a study of shared clonotypes between healthy human individuals. Germline V gives CDR1 SGHDN, CDR2 FVKESK. J was trimmed by 6 bases and V by 4 bases; bases with no gene match: 7. The CDR3 totals 14 residues. The repertoire was sequenced with immunoSEQ multiplex PCR; TCRdb's copy has only in-frame clones and lacks some. This sample carries 2 million to 3 million clones, 93% of them seen once, and the ten largest clones take around 0.4%. The TCR was taken from a young man in good health. Some clones in this sample may be carry-over from other donors' samples. The rearrangement joins TRBV14 to TRBJ1-2, with 8 bases matching TRBD1. Source material: naive CD4+ T cells from PBMCs. Subset denoted: CD45RA+ positively selected. The CDR3 region is CASSLQGAANGYTF. Here the CDR3 DNA reads TGTGCCAGCAGCCTTCAGGGGGCGGCCAATGGCTACACCTTC.